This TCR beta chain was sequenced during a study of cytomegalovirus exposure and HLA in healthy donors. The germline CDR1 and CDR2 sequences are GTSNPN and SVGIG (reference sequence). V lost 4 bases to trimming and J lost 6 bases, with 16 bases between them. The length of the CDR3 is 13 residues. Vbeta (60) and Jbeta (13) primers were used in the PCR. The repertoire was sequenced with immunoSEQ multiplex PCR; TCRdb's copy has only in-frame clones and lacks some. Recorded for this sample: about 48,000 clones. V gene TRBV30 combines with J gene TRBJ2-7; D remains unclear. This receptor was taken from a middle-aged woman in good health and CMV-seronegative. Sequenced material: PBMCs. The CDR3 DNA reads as TGTGCCTGGAAATCCGCTAGGTTCGGCGAGCAGTACTTC. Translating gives CAWKSARFGEQYF.